The sequence of this T cell receptor beta chain was determined in a study of T cell responses to AZD1222 COVID-19 vaccine. Study findings and constraints: Vaccine-associated CD4 TCRs ranged over spike, dominating at 160-218 and 743-854. The study sampled repertoires only after the peak T cell response.

Sequencing was performed with immunoSEQ multiplex PCR; in TCRdb, only in-frame clones are kept and a portion is missing. This sample carries about 100,000 clones, more than 90% of them seen once, and the ten largest clones take 2% to 2.5%. This CDR3 has 12 residues. Germline CDR1 SGHRS, CDR2 YFSETQ. V was cut by 2 bases and J by 5 bases, with 7 bases left in between. Comments on this clone: Its cognate antigen is unknown.

Material: peripheral blood, obtained on day 0 of AZD1222 vaccination. The V call is TRBV5-1, the J call TRBJ1-2; D possibly corresponds to TRBD1 (5 bases). The receptor's source is an adult in good health. The CDR3 DNA reads TGCGCCAGCAGCTTAGGGACGTATGGCTACACCTTC. Amino acid sequence: CASSLGTYGYTF. Looking up the rest from reference TRBV5-1 and TRBJ1-2 gives the full variable domain: KAGVTQTPRYLIKTRGQQVTLSCSPISGHRSVSWYQQTPGQGLQFLFEYFSETQRNKGNFPGRFSGRQFSNSRSEMNVSTLELGDSALYLCASSLGTYGYTFGSGTRLTVV.